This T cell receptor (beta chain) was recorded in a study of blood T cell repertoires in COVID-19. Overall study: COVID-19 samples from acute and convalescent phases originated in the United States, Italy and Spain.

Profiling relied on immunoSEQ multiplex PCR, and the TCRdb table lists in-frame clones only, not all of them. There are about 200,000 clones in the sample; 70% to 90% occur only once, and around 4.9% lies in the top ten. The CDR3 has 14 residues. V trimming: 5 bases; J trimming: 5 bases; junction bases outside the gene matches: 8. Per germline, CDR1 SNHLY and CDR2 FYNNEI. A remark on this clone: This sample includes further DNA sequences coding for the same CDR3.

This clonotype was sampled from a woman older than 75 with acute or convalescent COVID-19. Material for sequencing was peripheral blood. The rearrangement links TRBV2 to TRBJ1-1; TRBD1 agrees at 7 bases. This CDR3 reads CASSRQGEGTEAFF. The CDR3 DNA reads TGTGCCAGCAGTCGACAGGGTGAGGGAACTGAAGCTTTCTTT.